The 13 T cell receptor beta chains presented below share a single source sample, sequenced in a study of tumor and adjacent non-tumor tissue in lung cancer. No cell sorting was done before RNA was extracted from the tissue. The normal lung tissue was taken more than 3 cm from the tumor edge. The library came from three nested PCR rounds adapted from ARM-PCR protocols. TCRdb analysed the multiplex PCR reads with MiXCR anew, one entry per CDR3 protein. The profile shows over 100,000 distinct CDR3 sequences, about 61% of them singletons. The specimen was distant non-tumor lung tissue. The origin of the receptors is a man in his sixties with non-small cell lung cancer.

There are many counts of this clonotype. The chain is built from TRBV6-1 and TRBJ2-1; D gene uncertain. V was shortened by 7 bases and J by 3 bases, with 10 bases between the two germline ends. The CDR3 runs 13 residues. Per the germline V gene, CDR1 is MNHNS and CDR2 is SASEGT. CDR3 sequence: CASTGPFYNEQFF. CDR3 DNA: TGTGCCAGCACCGGACCTTTCTACAATGAGCAGTTCTTC.

This clonotype was detected a few times. One end of the junction is discordant with germline, which a read error may explain. This chain connects TRBV11-1 to TRBJ2-1; maybe TRBD2 (5 bases). Germline CDR1 is SGHAT and CDR2 is FQDESV (reference sequence). The CDR3 length is 16 residues. In DNA form, the CDR3 reads TGTACCAGCAGCTTAACCCCTCGGGGCTCCTACAATGAGCAGTTCTTC. Translation: CTSSLTPRGSYNEQFF.

As to this clonotype: The CDR3 does not close with the conserved phenylalanine or tryptophan, likely indicating a read error. The chain couples TRBV5-6 to TRBJ2-1; 7 nucleotides match TRBD1. The germline gives CDR1 SGHDT, CDR2 YYEEEE. This CDR3 contains 15 residues. The CDR3 spells CASRLAGTAHSEQFY. The CDR3 DNA reads TGTGCCAGCCGCTTGGCAGGGACAGCACACAGTGAGCAGTTCTAC.

This clonotype was recorded only once. This may stem from a read error, because a much larger clone lies one nucleotide away. The chain has TRBV20-1 and TRBJ2-1; a weak D match, TRBD1 (6 bases). CDR3 size: 16 residues. Germline CDR1 and CDR2: DFQATT and SNEGSKA (reference sequence). Trimming removed 3 bases from V and 5 bases from J, with 20 bases in between. In DNA form, the CDR3 reads TGCAGTGCTAGTTCAGGGGAGCAGATGTATAACAATGAGCAGTTCTTC. Translated: CSASSGEQMYNNEQFF.

This clonotype came up many times. CDR3 protein: CASSLALGDYGYTF. The CDR3 region has the DNA TGTGCCAGCAGTTTAGCGCTGGGTGACTATGGCTACACCTTC. This chain joins TRBV12-3 or TRBV12-4 and TRBJ1-2; D remains unclear. The CDR3 extends over 14 amino acids. V was cut by 0 bases and J by 3 bases, with 8 bases left in between.

This chain connects TRBV6-2 or TRBV6-3 to TRBJ2-1, with 7 bases identical to TRBD2. This CDR3 contains 16 residues. Trimming cost V 4 bases and J 9 bases; bases outside gene matches: 15. In germline, CDR1 is MNHEY, CDR2 SVGEGT. In DNA, the CDR3 is TGTGCCAGCAGTTGGGGAGGGCTAGAGGGAGGAGCTGAGCAGTTCTTC. Translation gives CASSWGGLEGGAEQFF.

This clonotype was seen a single time. The chain joins TRBV29-1 to TRBJ1-1, with D hard to call. The ends were cut back, 4 bases at V and 5 bases at J, with 5 bases in the middle. The germline CDR1 and CDR2 sequences are SQVTM and ANQGSEA. The CDR3 runs to 10 residues. DNA of the CDR3: TGCAGCGTTGGGAGTACTGAAGCTTTCTTT. Its protein product is CSVGSTEAFF.

This chain joins TRBV4-1 and TRBJ2-7; D gene ambiguous. The ends were cut back, 3 bases at V and 2 bases at J, with 11 bases in the middle. Germline CDR1 MGHRA, CDR2 YSYEKL. The CDR3 runs to 14 residues. CDR3 loop: CASSQSLQAYEQYF. In DNA form, the CDR3 reads TGCGCCAGCAGCCAGTCTCTCCAGGCCTACGAGCAGTACTTC.

The chain joins TRBV12-3 or TRBV12-4 to TRBJ1-5; TRBD1 is a possible D gene (6 bases). CDR3 length: 14 residues. The V and J ends lost 7 bases and 4 bases respectively, with 14 bases between them. The CDR3 loop is CASTFGGPNQPQHF. The CDR3 nucleotides read TGTGCCAGCACCTTTGGGGGGCCAAATCAGCCCCAGCATTTT.

The CDR3 loop is CSIRSHSDTQYF. CDR3 nucleotide sequence: TGCAGTATAAGGAGTCATTCAGATACGCAGTATTTT. The V and J genes are TRBV29-1 and TRBJ2-3; D unresolved. The V gene's germline CDR1 is SQVTM and CDR2 ANQGSEA. The CDR3 is 12 amino acids.

As to this clonotype: An end of the junction differs from the germline gene, which may be a read error. The chain joins TRBV6-5 to TRBJ1-5, with a weak D call TRBD1 (5 bases). The CDR3 is made up of 13 amino acids. The germline CDR1 and CDR2 sequences are MNHEY and SVGAGI. CDR3 residues: CTSSSGCGWPQHF. In DNA, the CDR3 is TGTACCAGCAGTTCAGGGTGCGGGTGGCCCCAGCATTTT.

As to this clonotype: This sequence may be a read error, since a much larger clone differs from it by one base. The V gene is TRBV5-1, the J gene TRBJ2-7; D remains ambiguous. The CDR3 contains 14 residues. The germline V gene has CDR1 SGHRS and CDR2 YFSETQ. The CDR3 nucleotides read TGCGCCTGCAGCTTGGCCGGCAGCTCCTACGAGCAGTACTTC. This codes for CACSLAGSSYEQYF.

This clonotype appeared a few times. V is TRBV23-1 and J is TRBJ2-2, with TRBD2 identical over 7 bases. TRBV23-1 falls under the ORF class, with uncertain function. The CDR3 runs to 14 residues. V lost 7 bases and J lost 5; bases outside the gene matches: 7. In DNA, the CDR3 is TGCGCCAGCAAAGGACTAGTGGATACCGGGGAGCTGTTTTTT. Its translation is CASKGLVDTGELFF.